The entry below gives a single T cell receptor (beta chain) sequence along with its context. This sample was included in a study of blood T cell repertoires in COVID-19. Profiling relied on immunoSEQ multiplex PCR, and the TCRdb table lists in-frame clones only, not all of them. This repertoire shows about 24,000 clones, roughly 86% found once; its top ten account for approximately 25%. This CDR3 is 20 amino acids long. Germline assignment: CDR1 LNHDA and CDR2 SQIVND (reference sequence). The V and J ends lost 4 bases and 3 bases, in that order; junction bases with no gene match: 16. The chain uses TRBV19 and TRBJ2-3, with 13 bases that match TRBD2. The source material was peripheral blood. The clonotype was recovered from a human donor with active COVID-19. The donor label of this sample is uncertain. CDR3 loop: CASSSRGSGTSGISTDTQYF. CDR3 in DNA: TGTGCCAGTAGTAGCAGGGGATCCGGGACTAGCGGGATTAGTACAGATACGCAGTATTTT.